This TCR beta chain stems from a study of blood T cell repertoires in COVID-19. About the research overall: T cells, B-cell-depleted T cells, or PBMCs supplied cDNA or gDNA.

Germline CDR1 reads LNHDA; CDR2 reads SQIVND (reference sequence). This CDR3 contains 14 residues. J gave up 7 bases and V 3 bases, and 2 bases lay outside the gene matches. In the authors' workflow: Reference gene primers were amplified, and this amplification served to estimate nucleated cell counts. The method was immunoSEQ multiplex PCR; TCRdb's version includes in-frame clones alone and lacks a portion of them. For V, J and clone size, that table is used; D and trimming come from the DNA. The sample has around 180,000 clones, approximately 85% seen once. With regard to this clone: Distinct nucleotide sequences in the sample also encode this CDR3.

Sequencing used peripheral blood. The V gene is TRBV19, the J gene TRBJ1-6, with TRBD1 matching 8 bases. The sequence came from an elderly man with COVID-19, enrolled during active disease. CDR3 residues: CASSIGTGNSPLHF. The CDR3 DNA sequence: TGTGCCAGTAGTATTGGGACAGGAAATTCACCCCTCCACTTT.